This T cell receptor (beta chain) was identified in a study of blood T cell repertoires in COVID-19. Germline V CDR1 and CDR2: SGHRS, YFSETQ. The ends lost 7 bases at V and 6 bases at J; junction bases unmatched: 13. This CDR3 has 15 amino acids. Profiling relied on immunoSEQ multiplex PCR, and the TCRdb table lists in-frame clones only, not all of them. The sample carries 200,000 to 250,000 clones, 83% recorded once. The specimen was peripheral blood. The TCR comes from a woman in her thirties with COVID-19, enrolled during active disease. This chain uses TRBV5-1 with TRBJ2-3; 8 bases are a match to TRBD1. CDR3 protein: CASRLQGAGGDTQYF. The CDR3 DNA follows: TGCGCCAGCCGACTGCAGGGGGCGGGTGGGGATACGCAGTATTTT.